This TCR beta chain comes out of a study of tumour-infiltrating T cells in Burkitt lymphoma. Measured with immunoSEQ multiplex PCR; TCRdb has only the in-frame clones, and not every one. The sample records 1,500 or so clones, roughly 39% being singletons. Trimming removed 5 bases at V and 4 bases at J, with 15 bases between. CDR3 size: 15 residues. Looked up from germline, CDR1 is SNHLY and CDR2 is FYNNEI. V gene TRBV2 combines with J gene TRBJ1-5; D remains ambiguous. The receptor's source is a human donor with Burkitt lymphoma. The specimen was tumor tissue. In DNA form, the CDR3 reads TGTGCCAGCAGTCTATATGACAACGAGAATCAGCCCCAGCATTTT. This sequence encodes CASSLYDNENQPQHF. The full variable domain, its missing parts supplied by reference TRBV2 and TRBJ1-5, is EPEVTQTPSHQVTQMGQEVILRCVPISNHLYFYWYRQILGQKVEFLVSFYNNEISEKSEIFDDQFSVERPDGSNFTLKIRSTKLEDSAMYFCASSLYDNENQPQHFGDGTRLSIL.